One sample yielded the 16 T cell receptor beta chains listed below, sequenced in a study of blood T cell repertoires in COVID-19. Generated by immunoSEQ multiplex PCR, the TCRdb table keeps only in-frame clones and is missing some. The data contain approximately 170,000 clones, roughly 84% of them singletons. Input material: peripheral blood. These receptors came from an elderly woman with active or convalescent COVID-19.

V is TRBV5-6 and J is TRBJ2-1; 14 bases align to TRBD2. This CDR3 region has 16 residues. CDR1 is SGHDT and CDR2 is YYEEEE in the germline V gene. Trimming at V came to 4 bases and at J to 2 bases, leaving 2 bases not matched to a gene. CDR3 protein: CASSPTSGRAYNEQFF. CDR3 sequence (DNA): TGTGCCAGCAGCCCGACTAGCGGGAGGGCCTACAATGAGCAGTTCTTC.

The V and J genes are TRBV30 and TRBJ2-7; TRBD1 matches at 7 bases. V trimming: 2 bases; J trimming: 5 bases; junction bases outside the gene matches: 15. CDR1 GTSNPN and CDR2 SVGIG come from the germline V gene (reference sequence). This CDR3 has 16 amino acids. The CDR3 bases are TGTGCCTGGAGTACCCACCGGGACCCCACAGGGGACGAGCAGTACTTC. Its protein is CAWSTHRDPTGDEQYF.

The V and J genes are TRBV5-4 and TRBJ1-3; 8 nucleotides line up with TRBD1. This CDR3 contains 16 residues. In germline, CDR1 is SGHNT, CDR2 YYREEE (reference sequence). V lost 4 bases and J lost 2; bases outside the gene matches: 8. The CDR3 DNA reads TGTGCCAGCAGCCCCAAAGGACAGGGCCCTGGAAACACCATATATTTT. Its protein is CASSPKGQGPGNTIYF.

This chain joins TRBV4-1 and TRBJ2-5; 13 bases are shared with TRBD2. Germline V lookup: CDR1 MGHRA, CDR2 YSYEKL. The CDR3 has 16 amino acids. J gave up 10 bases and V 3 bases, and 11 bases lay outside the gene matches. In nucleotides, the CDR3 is TGCGCCAGCAGCCACCTAGGGACTAGCGGGATGGGGGACCAGTACTTC. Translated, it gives CASSHLGTSGMGDQYF.

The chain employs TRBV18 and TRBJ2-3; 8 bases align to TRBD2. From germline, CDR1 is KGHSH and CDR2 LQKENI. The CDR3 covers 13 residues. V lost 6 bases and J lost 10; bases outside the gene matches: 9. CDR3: CASSPPGGAAQYF. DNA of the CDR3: TGTGCCAGCTCCCCCCCGGGAGGGGCGGCGCAGTATTTT.

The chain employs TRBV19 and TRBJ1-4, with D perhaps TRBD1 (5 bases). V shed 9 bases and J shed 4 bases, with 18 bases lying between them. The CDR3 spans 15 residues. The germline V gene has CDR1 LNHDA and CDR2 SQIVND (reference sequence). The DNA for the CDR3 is TGTGCCAGCACCCAAGCGGGGGTTGGTAATGAAAAACTGTTTTTT. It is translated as CASTQAGVGNEKLFF.

In nucleotides, the CDR3 is TGTGCCAGCAGCTTGGCCGGGACAGGAAACTATGGCTACACCTTC. It yields the protein CASSLAGTGNYGYTF. The chain recombines TRBV5-5 with TRBJ1-2; 8 bases line up with TRBD1. J gave up 2 bases and V 0 bases, and 3 bases lay outside the gene matches. Germline V gives CDR1 SGHKS, CDR2 YYEKEE (reference sequence). The CDR3 consists of 15 residues.

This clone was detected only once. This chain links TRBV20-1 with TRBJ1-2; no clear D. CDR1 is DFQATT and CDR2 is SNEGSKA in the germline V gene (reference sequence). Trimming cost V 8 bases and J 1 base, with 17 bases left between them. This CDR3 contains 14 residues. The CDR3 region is CSSSVGAVNYGYTF. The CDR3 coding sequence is TGCAGTTCCAGTGTGGGAGCAGTTAACTATGGCTACACCTTC.

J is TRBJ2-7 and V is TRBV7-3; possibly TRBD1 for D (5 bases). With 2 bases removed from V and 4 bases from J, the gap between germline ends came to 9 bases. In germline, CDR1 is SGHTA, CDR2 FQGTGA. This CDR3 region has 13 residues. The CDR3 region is CASSLQGRYEQYF. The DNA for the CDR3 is TGTGCCAGCAGCTTACAGGGCCGGTACGAGCAGTACTTC.

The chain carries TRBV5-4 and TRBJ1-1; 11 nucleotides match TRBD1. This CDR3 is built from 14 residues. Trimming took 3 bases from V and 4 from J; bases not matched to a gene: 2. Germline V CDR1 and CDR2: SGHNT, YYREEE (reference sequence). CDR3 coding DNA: TGTGCCAGCAGCTGGGACAGGGGGAGCACTGAAGCTTTCTTT. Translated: CASSWDRGSTEAFF. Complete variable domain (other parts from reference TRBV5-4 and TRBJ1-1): ETGVTQSPTHLIKTRGQQVTLRCSSQSGHNTVSWYQQALGQGPQFIFQYYREEENGRGNFPPRFSGLQFPNYSSELNVNALELDDSALYLCASSWDRGSTEAFFGQGTRLTVV.

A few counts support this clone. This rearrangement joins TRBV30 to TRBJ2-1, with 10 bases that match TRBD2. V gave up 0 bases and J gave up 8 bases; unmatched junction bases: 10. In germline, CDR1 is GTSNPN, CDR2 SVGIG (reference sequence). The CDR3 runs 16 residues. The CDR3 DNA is TGTGCCTGGAGTGTAGGGGTCCGGACTAGCGGCGATGAGCAGTTCTTC. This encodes CAWSVGVRTSGDEQFF.

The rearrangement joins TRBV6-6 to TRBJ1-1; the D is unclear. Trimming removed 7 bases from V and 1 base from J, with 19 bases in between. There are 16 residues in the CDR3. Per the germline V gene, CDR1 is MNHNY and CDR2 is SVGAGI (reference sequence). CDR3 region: CASTTTAGSENTEAFF. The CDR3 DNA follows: TGTGCCAGCACCACGACGGCGGGGTCGGAGAACACTGAAGCTTTCTTT.

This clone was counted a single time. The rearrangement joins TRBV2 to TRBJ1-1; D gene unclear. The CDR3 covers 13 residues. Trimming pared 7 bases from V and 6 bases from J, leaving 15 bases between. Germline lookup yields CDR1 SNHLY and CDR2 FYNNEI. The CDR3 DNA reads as TGTGCCAGCAACATCCTCGTCCCTTCTGAAGCTTTCTTT. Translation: CASNILVPSEAFF.

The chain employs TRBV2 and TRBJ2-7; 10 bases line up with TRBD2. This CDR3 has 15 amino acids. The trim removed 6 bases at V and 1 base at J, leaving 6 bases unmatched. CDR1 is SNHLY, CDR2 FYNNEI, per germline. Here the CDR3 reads CASRLNSGGSYEQYF. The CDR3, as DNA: TGTGCCAGCAGACTCAATAGCGGGGGGTCCTACGAGCAGTACTTC. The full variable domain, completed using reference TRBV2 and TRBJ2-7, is EPEVTQTPSHQVTQMGQEVILRCVPISNHLYFYWYRQILGQKVEFLVSFYNNEISEKSEIFDDQFSVERPDGSNFTLKIRSTKLEDSAMYFCASRLNSGGSYEQYFGPGTRLTVT.

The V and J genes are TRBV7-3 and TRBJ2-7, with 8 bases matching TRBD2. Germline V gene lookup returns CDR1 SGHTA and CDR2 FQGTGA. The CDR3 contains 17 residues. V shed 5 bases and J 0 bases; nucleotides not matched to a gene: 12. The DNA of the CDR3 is TGTGCCAGCAGCCCCTCCCCGACTAGCGCCAGCTCCTACGAGCAGTACTTC. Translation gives CASSPSPTSASSYEQYF.

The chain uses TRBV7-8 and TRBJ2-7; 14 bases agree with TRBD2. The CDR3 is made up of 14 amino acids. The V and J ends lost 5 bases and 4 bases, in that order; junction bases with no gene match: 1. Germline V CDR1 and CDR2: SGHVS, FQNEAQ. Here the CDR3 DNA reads TGTGCCAGCAGCGGGACTAGCGGGAGTTACGAGCAGTACTTC. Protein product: CASSGTSGSYEQYF.